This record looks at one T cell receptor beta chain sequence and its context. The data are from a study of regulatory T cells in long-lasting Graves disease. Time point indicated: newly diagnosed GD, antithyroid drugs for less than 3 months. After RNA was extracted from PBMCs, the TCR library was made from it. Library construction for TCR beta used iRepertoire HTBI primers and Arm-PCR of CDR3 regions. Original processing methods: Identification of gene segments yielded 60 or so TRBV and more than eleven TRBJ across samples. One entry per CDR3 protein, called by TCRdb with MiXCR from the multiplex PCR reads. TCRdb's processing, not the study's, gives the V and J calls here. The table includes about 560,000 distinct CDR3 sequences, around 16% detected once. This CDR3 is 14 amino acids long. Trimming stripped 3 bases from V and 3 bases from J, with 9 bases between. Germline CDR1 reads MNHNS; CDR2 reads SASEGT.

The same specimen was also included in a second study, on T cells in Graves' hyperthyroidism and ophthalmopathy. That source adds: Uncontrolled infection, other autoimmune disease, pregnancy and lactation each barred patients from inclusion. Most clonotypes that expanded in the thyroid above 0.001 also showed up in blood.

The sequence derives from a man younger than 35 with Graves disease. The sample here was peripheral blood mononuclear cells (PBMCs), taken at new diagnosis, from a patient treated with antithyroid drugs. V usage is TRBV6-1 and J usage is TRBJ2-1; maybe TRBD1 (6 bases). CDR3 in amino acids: CASSDLGGYNEQFF. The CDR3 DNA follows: TGTGCCAGCAGTGATCTAGGGGGCTACAATGAGCAGTTCTTC.